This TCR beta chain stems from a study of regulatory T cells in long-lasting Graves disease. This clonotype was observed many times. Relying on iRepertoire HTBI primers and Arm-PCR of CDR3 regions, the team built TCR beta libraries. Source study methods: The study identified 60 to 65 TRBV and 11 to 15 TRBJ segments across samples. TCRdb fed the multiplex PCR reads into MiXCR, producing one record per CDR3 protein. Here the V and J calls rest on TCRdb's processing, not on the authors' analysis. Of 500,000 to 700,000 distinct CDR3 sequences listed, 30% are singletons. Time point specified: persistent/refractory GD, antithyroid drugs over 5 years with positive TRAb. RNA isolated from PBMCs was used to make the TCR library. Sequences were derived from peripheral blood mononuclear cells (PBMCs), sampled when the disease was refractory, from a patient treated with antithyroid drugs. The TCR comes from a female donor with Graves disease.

CDR3: CASREQNNQPQHF. The CDR3 coding sequence is TGTGCCAGCAGAGAACAGAATAATCAGCCCCAGCATTTT. The chain carries TRBV2 and TRBJ1-5, with no clear D. With 6 bases removed from V and 4 bases from J, the gap between germline ends came to 10 bases. This CDR3 contains 13 residues. Germline CDR1 reads SNHLY; CDR2 reads FYNNEI.